A single sample is the source of the 14 T cell receptor beta chains below, sequenced in a study of Ad26.COV2.S vaccination and SARS-CoV-2 variants. TCRdb's table, derived via immunoSEQ multiplex PCR, lists solely in-frame clones and lacks some. The table has just under 250,000 clones, roughly 90% seen once. As to treatment: 15 to 20 received Ad26.COV2.S at low or high dose, single or two shots; about 5 received placebo; per-sample allocation not given. Sampling was done on day 63 after the first vaccine or placebo injection. Sequenced material: peripheral blood, taken in a trial of Ad26.COV2.S vaccine versus placebo. Receptor source: a person between 18 and 65 years old who received the Ad26.COV2.S COVID-19 vaccine or a placebo.

The J gene is TRBJ2-5, the V gene TRBV4-2, with D possibly being TRBD2 (5 bases). V was cut by 0 bases and J by 7 bases, with 12 bases left in between. Germline V lookup: CDR1 LGHNA, CDR2 YNFKEQ. The CDR3 contains 14 residues. The CDR3 protein is CASSQDPQGGTQYF. DNA of the CDR3: TGTGCCAGCAGCCAAGATCCCCAAGGAGGGACCCAGTACTTC.

This sequence joins TRBV18 and TRBJ1-5; D may be TRBD1 (5 bases). Germline V gene sequence: CDR1 KGHSH, CDR2 LQKENI. Trimming shortened V by 1 base and J by 5 bases, and 18 bases separated the two germline ends. This CDR3 contains 17 residues. The CDR3 sequence: CASSPRGGRQNYQPQHF. Written as DNA, the CDR3 is TGTGCCAGCTCACCACGCGGTGGGAGACAGAACTATCAGCCCCAGCATTTT.

This clone has a handful of counts. The rearrangement joins TRBV13 to TRBJ2-3, with TRBD2 matching over 15 bases. Germline values: CDR1 PRHDT, CDR2 FYEKMQ (reference sequence). This CDR3 contains 20 residues. The V gene end was trimmed by 4 bases and the J gene end by 4 bases; junction bases not matched to a gene: 15. The CDR3 DNA sequence: TGTGCCAGCAGCTCCTACAAAAGGACTAGCGGGAGGGCCTGGGCAGATACGCAGTATTTT. This sequence encodes CASSSYKRTSGRAWADTQYF.

The rearrangement uses TRBV5-1 and TRBJ2-2; TRBD1 might be the D (5 bases). CDR1 SGHRS and CDR2 YFSETQ come from the germline V gene. Trimming removed 4 bases from V and 3 bases from J, with 7 bases in between. There are 13 residues in the CDR3. In DNA, the CDR3 is TGCGCCAGCAGCACAGGATACACCGGGGAGCTGTTTTTT. This encodes CASSTGYTGELFF.

The chain links TRBV19 to TRBJ2-7; D might be TRBD2 (6 bases). The CDR3 loop spans 15 amino acids. CDR1 and CDR2 (germline): LNHDA, SQIVND (reference sequence). Trimming cost V 1 base and J 3 bases, with 13 bases left between them. CDR3 nucleotides: TGTGCCAGTAGTATAGGGGGGACGGGGGTCTACGAGCAGTACTTC. This gives the protein CASSIGGTGVYEQYF.

This chain joins TRBV11-2 and TRBJ2-1; D is uncertain. The germline V gene has CDR1 SGHAT and CDR2 FQNNGV. V gave up 5 bases and J gave up 0 bases, with 14 bases separating them. The CDR3 consists of 16 residues. CDR3 nucleotides: TGTGCCAGCAGCCGAGTCCCTGGCAGCTCCTACAATGAGCAGTTCTTC. This gives the protein CASSRVPGSSYNEQFF.

J is TRBJ1-4 and V is TRBV10-3; the D is unclear. The CDR3 length is 14 residues. CDR1 is ENHRY, CDR2 SYGVKD, per germline. The V and J ends lost 4 bases and 7 bases respectively, with 13 bases between them. The DNA for the CDR3 is TGTGCCATCAGTGCAGGCTCCAATAGTGAAAAACTGTTTTTT. Translated, it gives CAISAGSNSEKLFF.

This clone was detected only once. This chain joins TRBV30 and TRBJ1-2, with 11 positions matching TRBD1. This CDR3 is built from 15 residues. J gave up 7 bases and V 7 bases, and 14 bases lay outside the gene matches. The germline V gene encodes CDR1 GTSNPN and CDR2 SVGIG (reference sequence). For the CDR3, the DNA is TGTGCCTATCTTAGGGGGGACAGGGGGAATGCTGGCTACACCTTC. It yields the protein CAYLRGDRGNAGYTF.

The genes are TRBV5-4 and TRBJ2-3; 7 nucleotides agree with TRBD2. Germline V gene data show CDR1 as SGHNT and CDR2 as YYREEE (reference sequence). Germline trimming cut 2 bases from V and 6 bases from J; bases unmatched to any gene: 6. The CDR3 is 14 residues long. In DNA form, the CDR3 reads TGTGCCAGCAGCTTTGGTCTAGCGGTGGATACGCAGTATTTT. Residues: CASSFGLAVDTQYF.

The gene calls are TRBV5-1 and TRBJ2-7; D not certain. V gave up 0 bases and J gave up 3 bases, with 10 bases separating them. This CDR3 has 14 amino acids. Germline CDR1 and CDR2: SGHRS and YFSETQ. CDR3: CASSLAGQFYEQYF. In DNA form, the CDR3 reads TGCGCCAGCAGCTTGGCCGGGCAGTTCTACGAGCAGTACTTC.

This rearrangement joins TRBV9 to TRBJ2-7, with D tentatively TRBD2 (7 bases). V shed 4 bases and J shed 7 bases, with 18 bases lying between them. This CDR3 region has 14 residues. CDR1 and CDR2 from the germline V gene are SGDLS and YYNGEE. The CDR3 DNA follows: TGTGCCAGCAGCAAACCGGGACAACTAGCGGAGCAGTACTTC. This gives the protein CASSKPGQLAEQYF.

CDR3 DNA: TGTGCCAGCGGAGGGGGCGCAGGGTCCTATAATTCACCCCTCCACTTT. Its translation: CASGGGAGSYNSPLHF. This chain links TRBV3-1 (or the pseudogene TRBV3-2) with TRBJ1-6, with 7 bases lining up with TRBD1. The CDR3 runs to 16 residues. The J segment lost 1 base and the V segment lost 8 bases, leaving 8 bases of the junction unmatched. In germline, CDR1 is LGHDT, CDR2 YNNKEL (reference sequence).

The genes are TRBV21-1 and TRBJ2-7; the table's D call, TRBD1, was not checked against the DNA. TRBV21-1 constitutes a pseudogene. The CDR3 length is 17 residues. The CDR3 region has the DNA TGTGCCAGCAGCAGAGGAGTTGGGGACAGTAACTCCTACGAGCAGTACTTC. It specifies CASSRGVGDSNSYEQYF.

This chain joins TRBV5-1 and TRBJ2-7; D is undetermined. The CDR3 is 14 amino acids. The germline gives CDR1 SGHRS, CDR2 YFSETQ. V was pared by 1 base and J by 4 bases, with 12 bases between. CDR3 nucleotides: TGCGCCAGCAGCTTGTGGTCGGAGACATACGAGCAGTACTTC. The encoded protein is CASSLWSETYEQYF.